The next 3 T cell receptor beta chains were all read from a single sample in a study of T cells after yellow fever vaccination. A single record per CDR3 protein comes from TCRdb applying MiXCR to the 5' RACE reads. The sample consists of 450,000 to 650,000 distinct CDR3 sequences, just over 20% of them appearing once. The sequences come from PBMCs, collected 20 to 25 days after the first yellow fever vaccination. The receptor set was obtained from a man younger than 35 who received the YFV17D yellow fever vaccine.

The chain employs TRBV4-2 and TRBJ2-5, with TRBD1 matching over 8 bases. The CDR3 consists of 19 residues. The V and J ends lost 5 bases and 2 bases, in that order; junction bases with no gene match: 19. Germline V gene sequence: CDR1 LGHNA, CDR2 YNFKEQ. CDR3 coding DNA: TGTGCCAGCAGCGATACAATTGGGGGGACAGGTAGTGCTCAAGAGACCCAGTACTTC. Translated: CASSDTIGGTGSAQETQYF.

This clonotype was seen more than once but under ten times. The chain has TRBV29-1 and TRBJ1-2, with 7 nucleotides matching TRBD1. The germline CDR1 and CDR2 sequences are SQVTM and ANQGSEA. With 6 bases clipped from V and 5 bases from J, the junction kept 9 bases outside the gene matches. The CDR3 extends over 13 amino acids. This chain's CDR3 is CSVQGGPRYGYTF. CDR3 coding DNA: TGCAGCGTGCAGGGGGGCCCGCGTTATGGCTACACCTTC.

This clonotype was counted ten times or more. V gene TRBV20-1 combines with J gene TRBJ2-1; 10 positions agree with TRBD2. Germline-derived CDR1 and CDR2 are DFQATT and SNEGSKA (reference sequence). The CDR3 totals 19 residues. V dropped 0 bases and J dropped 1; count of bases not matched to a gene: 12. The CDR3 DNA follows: TGCAGTGCTAGAGATCTAAACCCTAGCGGGGGTTCGTCCTACAATGAGCAGTTCTTC. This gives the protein CSARDLNPSGGSSYNEQFF.